In this sample, the clone carrying this T cell receptor beta chain turned up many times. Its antigen remains unidentified. Quantitative 5'-RACE with molecular barcodes generated TCR beta libraries. MiXCR, applied by TCRdb to the 5' RACE reads, yields one record per CDR3 protein. The data hold about 460,000 distinct CDR3 sequences, with roughly 5% observed a single time. These data originate in a study of CD8 T cells in ankylosing spondylitis. Study outcomes and limitations: Disease-linked clones had a CD8+ phenotype and relatively low frequency in peripheral blood. Earlier authors reported some of these motif variants in reactive arthritis synovial fluid and blood. A motif of seven or eight highly homologous TCR beta variants was seen as apparently characteristic of ankylosing spondylitis blood.

Germline V lookup: CDR1 DFQATT, CDR2 SNEGSKA (reference sequence). After removal of 0 bases from V and 0 bases from J, the junction contained 5 bases not matched to a gene. The CDR3 loop spans 17 amino acids. Specimen: blood, either unsorted or a sorted T cell fraction (not recorded which). The chain recombines TRBV20-1 with TRBJ2-1; 10 bases align to TRBD2. The clonotype was recovered from a male donor with ankylosing spondylitis. CDR3 loop: CSARDRTSGSSYNEQFF. The DNA for the CDR3 is TGCAGTGCTAGAGATCGGACTAGCGGAAGCTCCTACAATGAGCAGTTCTTC.